The 25 T cell receptor beta chains in this list originate from one sample, sequenced in a study of OX40 agonist ivuxolimab in advanced cancers. Only in-frame clones appear in the TCRdb table, and some are missing; sequencing was by immunoSEQ multiplex PCR. The sample includes tens of thousands of clones, 92% of them seen just once. The specimen was CD4+ or CD8+ T cells sorted from blood, collected in a trial of the OX40 agonist ivuxolimab. Receptors originate from an adult with an advanced solid tumor such as melanoma, head and neck, liver or kidney cancer.

Relative to its sample, this clone is medium-sized. The rearrangement uses TRBV13 and TRBJ1-3; D gene ambiguous. Germline assignment: CDR1 PRHDT and CDR2 FYEKMQ (reference sequence). Trimming left V 4 bases short and J 4 bases short, with 14 bases between. This CDR3 spans 15 amino acids. CDR3 sequence reads: CASSSRSQAGNTIYF. Here the CDR3 DNA reads TGTGCCAGCAGCTCGAGGTCCCAAGCGGGAAACACCATATATTTT.

The chain carries TRBV15 and TRBJ2-7; 9 bases are a match to TRBD2. With 0 bases clipped from V and 2 bases from J, the junction kept 5 bases outside the gene matches. Germline loops: CDR1 LNHNV, CDR2 YYDKDF (reference sequence). This CDR3 contains 16 residues. CDR3 bases: TGTGCCACCAGCAGAGATTGGGCGGGGGGGACCTACGAGCAGTACTTC. Translation: CATSRDWAGGTYEQYF.

This sequence joins TRBV7-1 and TRBJ2-7, with D perhaps given as TRBD1 or TRBD2 (6 bases each). TRBV7-1 is sorted into the ORF group, with uncertain function. V was clipped by 4 bases and J by 3 bases, with 19 bases between them. The CDR3 is 16 amino acids. Here the CDR3 DNA reads TGTGCCAGCAGCTTTTACGTGGGGGGCCTTATCTACGAGCAGTACTTC. Amino acid sequence: CASSFYVGGLIYEQYF.

The chain uses TRBV15 and TRBJ1-4; D remains unclear. Trimming pared 1 base from V and 3 bases from J, leaving 6 bases between. This CDR3 contains 14 residues. Germline loops: CDR1 LNHNV, CDR2 YYDKDF (reference sequence). The CDR3 sequence is CATSRAAANEKLFF. In DNA form, the CDR3 reads TGTGCCACCAGCAGAGCAGCCGCTAATGAAAAACTGTTTTTT.

V gene TRBV7-3 combines with J gene TRBJ2-7; 7 bases map to TRBD2. Trimming at V came to 5 bases and at J to 0 bases, leaving 13 bases not matched to a gene. Per the germline V gene, CDR1 is SGHTA and CDR2 is FQGTGA. The CDR3 extends over 17 amino acids. CDR3 coding DNA: TGTGCCAGCAGCCCCAGTTCGGGGGGATCTACCTCCTACGAGCAGTACTTC. This codes for CASSPSSGGSTSYEQYF.

The chain recombines TRBV4-1 with TRBJ2-5; D perhaps matches TRBD1 (5 bases). Deletions cut 2 bases from V and 1 base from J, with 8 bases between. Per the germline V gene, CDR1 is MGHRA and CDR2 is YSYEKL. This CDR3 contains 14 residues. The CDR3, as DNA: TGCGCCAGCAGCCAATTACAGGTCCAAGAGACCCAGTACTTC. This sequence encodes CASSQLQVQETQYF.

The J gene is TRBJ1-5, the V gene TRBV4-1; the D gene is possibly TRBD1 (6 bases). Trimming left V 3 bases short and J 7 bases short, with 13 bases between. Germline CDR1 is MGHRA and CDR2 is YSYEKL. The CDR3 loop spans 14 amino acids. CDR3 loop: CASSQSEGVQPQHF. As DNA, the CDR3 is TGCGCCAGCAGCCAGAGCGAGGGGGTCCAGCCCCAGCATTTT.

V gene TRBV7-8 combines with J gene TRBJ2-7; no clear D. The length of the CDR3 is 13 residues. CDR1 and CDR2 (germline): SGHVS, FQNEAQ. V was shortened by 5 bases and J by 2 bases, with 10 bases between the two germline ends. The DNA of the CDR3 is TGTGCCAGCAGCGTACATGTAGCCTACGAGCAGTACTTC. Translation gives CASSVHVAYEQYF.

This chain links TRBV9 with TRBJ1-4; a weak D match, TRBD1 (6 bases). Germline-derived CDR1 and CDR2 are SGDLS and YYNGEE. Trimming removed 2 bases from V and 8 bases from J, with 13 bases in between. The CDR3 contains 14 residues. The chain's CDR3 is CASSVAGGLEKLFF. Written as DNA, the CDR3 is TGTGCCAGCAGCGTGGCGGGGGGGCTGGAAAAACTGTTTTTT.

The chain links TRBV27 to TRBJ2-7; tentatively, D is TRBD2 (6 bases). The ends were cut back, 6 bases at V and 0 bases at J, with 15 bases in the middle. Germline assignment: CDR1 MNHEY and CDR2 SMNVEV (reference sequence). The CDR3 extends over 15 amino acids. CDR3 sequence (DNA): TGTGCCAGCAGCCCCCTAGGAGGGAACTCCTACGAGCAGTACTTC. This gives the protein CASSPLGGNSYEQYF.

This chain connects TRBV10-3 to TRBJ2-1; 7 bases map to TRBD2. The CDR3 consists of 16 residues. V gave up 0 bases and J gave up 3 bases; unmatched junction bases: 5. The V gene's germline CDR1 is ENHRY and CDR2 SYGVKD. The CDR3 DNA is TGTGCCATCAGTGAGTCTGGGGGGGTTCTCTACAATGAGCAGTTCTTC. Translated, it gives CAISESGGVLYNEQFF.

The rearrangement joins TRBV19 to TRBJ2-7, with 8 positions matching TRBD1. The length of the CDR3 is 14 residues. From germline, CDR1 is LNHDA and CDR2 SQIVND (reference sequence). V trimming: 3 bases; J trimming: 1 base; junction bases outside the gene matches: 2. Here the CDR3 reads CASSIGTGSYEQYF. The CDR3 coding sequence is TGTGCCAGTAGTATCGGGACAGGTTCCTACGAGCAGTACTTC.

The chain employs TRBV19 and TRBJ2-2; 8 nucleotides match TRBD1. The CDR3 consists of 16 residues. CDR1 and CDR2 from the germline V gene are LNHDA and SQIVND (reference sequence). V was clipped by 1 base and J by 5 bases; unmatched bases: 6. CDR3 sequence (DNA): TGTGCCAGTAGTATAGGGACAGGGCTAGGGACCGGGGAGCTGTTTTTT. It specifies CASSIGTGLGTGELFF.

The V and J genes are TRBV27 and TRBJ2-2; no reliable D call. Trimming shortened V by 3 bases and J by 3 bases, and 14 bases separated the two germline ends. The CDR3 is 16 amino acids. CDR1 MNHEY and CDR2 SMNVEV come from the germline V gene (reference sequence). CDR3 bases: TGTGCCAGCAGTTTTCAATCTGGGGTCGACACCGGGGAGCTGTTTTTT. Amino acids: CASSFQSGVDTGELFF.

This chain joins TRBV18 and TRBJ2-7; the match to TRBD2 covers 8 bases. V shed 4 bases, J shed 2 bases, and the junction held 10 bases outside the gene matches. This CDR3 has 16 amino acids. Germline values: CDR1 KGHSH, CDR2 LQKENI. CDR3 region: CASSQTGSGGPYEQYF. DNA for the CDR3: TGTGCCAGCTCACAGACGGGGAGCGGGGGACCCTACGAGCAGTACTTC.

This clone has a single count. Additional DNA sequences in this sample encode the identical CDR3. CDR3 protein: CASSPGQGDFTDTQYF. CDR3 DNA sequence: TGTGCCAGCAGTCCGGGACAGGGGGATTTTACAGATACGCAGTATTTT. The rearrangement links TRBV27 to TRBJ2-3; 11 nucleotides line up with TRBD1. This CDR3 has 16 amino acids. Trimming took 5 bases from V and 3 from J; bases not matched to a gene: 7. Germline assignment: CDR1 MNHEY and CDR2 SMNVEV (reference sequence).

This chain connects TRBV7-6 to TRBJ2-3, with D perhaps matching TRBD2 (7 bases). The CDR3 extends over 17 amino acids. The germline V gene has CDR1 SGHVS and CDR2 FNYEAQ. With 4 bases removed from V and 0 bases from J, the gap between germline ends came to 17 bases. The CDR3 loop is CASSYSPRGHSTDTQYF. The CDR3 nucleotides read TGTGCCAGCAGCTACTCGCCGCGGGGGCATAGCACAGATACGCAGTATTTT.

There are many counts of this clone. The chain carries TRBV5-6 and TRBJ1-1, with a weak D call TRBD1 (5 bases). The germline V gene has CDR1 SGHDT and CDR2 YYEEEE. The CDR3 has 13 residues. Trimming stripped 9 bases from V and 4 bases from J, with 16 bases between. The CDR3 coding sequence is TGTGCCACCCTCCGGGTAGGGGCCACTGAAGCTTTCTTT. Translation gives CATLRVGATEAFF.

V is TRBV5-1 and J is TRBJ1-5; D is uncertain. The V gene's germline CDR1 is SGHRS and CDR2 YFSETQ. Trimming shortened V by 0 bases and J by 6 bases, and 7 bases separated the two germline ends. The CDR3 is made up of 13 amino acids. The CDR3 DNA follows: TGCGCCAGCAGCTTGGATAGTAGTCAGCCCCAGCATTTT. This encodes CASSLDSSQPQHF.

This clone has a single count. The chain uses TRBV7-9 and TRBJ2-1; D could derive from TRBD1 or TRBD2 (6 bases each). Germline V gene sequence: CDR1 SEHNR, CDR2 FQNEAQ (reference sequence). Trimming left V 6 bases short and J 16 bases short, with 19 bases between. The CDR3 is 12 amino acids. The CDR3, as DNA: TGTGCCAGCAGTTCCCCCGGAGGGGGGCGATTCTTC. Its translation: CASSSPGGGRFF.

The chain has TRBV27 and TRBJ1-2; D gene unclear. The V and J ends lost 5 bases and 2 bases respectively, with 9 bases between them. This CDR3 comprises 13 residues. The germline gives CDR1 MNHEY, CDR2 SMNVEV (reference sequence). CDR3 coding DNA: TGTGCCAGCAGTCCACTCGGAAACTATGGCTACACCTTC. This sequence encodes CASSPLGNYGYTF.

This sequence joins TRBV6-4 and TRBJ2-3; 12 nucleotides align to TRBD2. The CDR3 is made up of 16 amino acids. The J segment lost 0 bases and the V segment lost 6 bases, leaving 4 bases of the junction unmatched. Germline V gene data show CDR1 as MRHNA and CDR2 as SNTAGT. CDR3 nucleotide sequence: TGTGCCAGCAGGAATCTAGCGGGGGGGAGCACAGATACGCAGTATTTT. As protein: CASRNLAGGSTDTQYF.

The chain combines TRBV29-1 with TRBJ2-3; 8 bases match TRBD1. The CDR3 length is 15 residues. V shed 0 bases and J 4 bases; nucleotides not matched to a gene: 6. In germline, CDR1 is SQVTM, CDR2 ANQGSEA. The CDR3 bases are TGCAGCGTTGAAGACCGGGACAGGAGGTCAGATACGCAGTATTTT. It codes for CSVEDRDRRSDTQYF.

The V and J genes are TRBV29-1 and TRBJ2-1; D might be TRBD2 (7 bases). Germline CDR1 and CDR2: SQVTM and ANQGSEA. The CDR3 runs to 11 residues. V shed 7 bases and J shed 10 bases, with 14 bases lying between them. The CDR3 loop reads CSGDAGAEQFF. Here the CDR3 DNA reads TGCAGCGGAGATGCGGGGGCCGAGCAGTTCTTC.

The rearrangement uses TRBV6-1 and TRBJ2-7, with D uncertain. With 10 bases removed from V and 6 bases from J, the gap between germline ends came to 13 bases. This CDR3 is 11 amino acids long. The germline V gene encodes CDR1 MNHNS and CDR2 SASEGT. The DNA of the CDR3 is TGTGCCACCATTAGCATTCCCGAGCAGTACTTC. It is translated as CATISIPEQYF.